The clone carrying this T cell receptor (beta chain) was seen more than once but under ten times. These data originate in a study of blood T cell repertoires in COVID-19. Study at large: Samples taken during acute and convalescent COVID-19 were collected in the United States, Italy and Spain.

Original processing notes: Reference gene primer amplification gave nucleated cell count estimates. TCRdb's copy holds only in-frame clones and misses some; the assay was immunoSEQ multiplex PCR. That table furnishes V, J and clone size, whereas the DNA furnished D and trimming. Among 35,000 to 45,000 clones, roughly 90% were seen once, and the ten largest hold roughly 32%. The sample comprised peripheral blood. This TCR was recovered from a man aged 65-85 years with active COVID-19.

The CDR3 sequence is CASSPWTGEYEQYF. DNA for the CDR3: TGTGCCAGCAGTCCCTGGACAGGGGAATACGAGCAGTACTTC. V gene TRBV6-2 or TRBV6-3 combines with J gene TRBJ2-7; 9 bases agree with TRBD1. Germline trimming cut 5 bases from V and 4 bases from J; bases unmatched to any gene: 6. Germline values: CDR1 MNHEY, CDR2 SVGEGT. This CDR3 is 14 amino acids long.